This T cell receptor (beta chain) came from a study of T cells in placental villitis. With respect to the entire study: Although two of the control placentae came from preterm deliveries, examination of those two placentae showed no significant pathology. Placental TCR-beta repertoires were compared across villitis of unknown etiology, gestational-age-matched unaffected controls, and infectious villitis in order to test an allograft-versus-infection hypothesis.

Study-wide conclusions, independent of this receptor: Clonality was higher in villitis of unknown etiology placentae than in controls (median roughly 0.062 versus 0.0066, p=0.0025), which points to clonal expansion. CMV-specific clone frequencies were higher in infectious CMV cases than in villitis of unknown etiology (around 0.01 vs 0.001), which did not differ from controls. Small amounts of decidua were contained in the paraffin blocks, so some of the captured T cells, especially in controls, may have been decidual rather than villous infiltrates. With bulk tissue sequencing, helper, regulatory or cytotoxic T cells could not be distinguished, nor could maternal versus fetal T cells, and gamma-delta receptors were excluded.

V and J lose 7 bases and 1 base, and a span of 13 bases separates them. Its CDR3 holds 15 amino acids, cysteine through phenylalanine. Kept here is only the CDR3 DNA, which spans 45 bases and is read in frame from base 1. Reading the germline V gene gives CDR1 MNHEY and CDR2 SVGAGI. This clone has only one observation. Its antigen target is currently unknown. No much larger clone is present one base from it, and per-base qualities are unavailable. The immunoSEQ v4 bias-controlled multiplex PCR assay, performed blinded to group allocation, was used to amplify TCR-beta CDR3 regions from genomic DNA. To estimate nucleated cell and T cell quantities per sample, reference gene primers were included together with the TCR-beta primers. Sequencing of the libraries was performed on an Illumina MiSeq with a 100-cycle paired-end protocol. On the study's bioinformatics: Diversity and richness were calculated in immunoSEQ Analyzer software, with richness determined by iChao1 and clonality derived from Pielou evenness and Shannon diversity (0-1, with higher values meaning less diverse). CDR3 amino acid sequences with V/J genes were queried against VDJdb for CMV, EBV and influenza A specificities using confidence 3 and substitution 2. The Morisita-Horn index was used to assess TCR-beta amino acid clonotype overlap between villitis of unknown etiology, infectious villitis and control repertoires. TCRdb obtained this table from immuneACCESS and retained in-frame rearrangements with V and J assigned. These tables miss some clones; where compared with another copy, unresolved V genes account for less than half of the shortfall, and the remainder is unexplained. The V and J calls and clone size are taken from that table; D and trimming were inferred from the DNA. This sample lists about 240 clones; nearly 98% were detected once. Of the sample, roughly 7.6% is held by the ten largest clones.

About ten control placentae without villitis were matched to the villitis of unknown etiology cases on the basis of gestational age at delivery. Placentae were collected after delivery and underwent gross and histological evaluation before archival tissue selection. Five 10-micron scrolls were cut from each FFPE block, and DNA was then isolated using the AllPrep DNA/RNA FFPE Tissue kit. DNA concentration and purity were evaluated by NanoDrop, whereas RNA quality was assessed on a Bioanalyzer. The chain joins TRBV6-5 to TRBJ2-2; the D gene identity is not certain. The sequence was obtained from a human donor in good health; the placental T cells may come from both mother and fetus. Sequencing was performed on placental tissue containing maternal and fetal cells. In nucleotide form, the sequence is TGTGCCAGCAAACAGACCATGATGAACACCGGGGAGCTGTTTTTT. Its translation is CASKQTMMNTGELFF.